The next 4 T cell receptor beta chains were all read from a single sample in a study of T-cell reconstitution after alpha-beta-depleted transplantation in children (TCRdb year 2016). The library was obtained by PCR. The sequencer listed for this sample is Illumina HiSeq 2500. TCR libraries were prepared with molecular barcoding, using unique molecular identifiers to normalize TCRbeta repertoire quantification. TCRdb trimmed the raw reads at Q25, called clones with MiXCR and kept productive beta chains. Every CDR3 protein is listed once, alongside the most common genes and DNA of its rows. For this sample there are 200,000 or so distinct CDR3 sequences; about 8.7% appear just once. 35% of the sample is in the top ten clones. The treatment or condition label on this specimen signifies: allogeneic hematopoietic cell transplantation with graft depleted of TCRalphabeta T cells and CD19 B cells. This specimen was PBMCs, mostly from graft donor cells, taken 360 days after TCRalphabeta/CD19-depleted stem cell transplant. These receptors were taken from a male patient aged 2-15 years who had a stem cell transplant for acute myeloid leukemia, so the T cells may come from the graft donor.

This clonotype was observed many times. V gene TRBV7-3 combines with J gene TRBJ2-5; D gene unclear. Per the germline V gene, CDR1 is SGHTA and CDR2 is FQGTGA. V lost 5 bases and J lost 4, with 8 bases in between. The CDR3 contains 12 residues. CDR3 loop: CASSPTGETQYF. The CDR3 DNA is TGTGCCAGCAGCCCTACCGGAGAGACCCAGTACTTC.

Only a few counts were recorded for this clonotype. This sequence joins TRBV4-1 and TRBJ1-3; the D is unclear. V was cut by 1 base and J by 0 bases, with 7 bases left in between. The CDR3 loop spans 15 amino acids. Germline lookup yields CDR1 MGHRA and CDR2 YSYEKL. CDR3 region: CASSQVDGSGNTIYF. The CDR3 DNA sequence: TGCGCCAGCAGCCAAGTGGACGGCTCTGGAAACACCATATATTTT.

This clonotype has only a few counts. The V call is TRBV30, the J call TRBJ2-3; D unclear. The CDR3 loop spans 11 amino acids. Per germline, CDR1 GTSNPN and CDR2 SVGIG (reference sequence). Trimming stripped 4 bases from V and 5 bases from J, with 7 bases between. The CDR3, as DNA: TGTGCCTGGACCGTGGGAGATACGCAGTATTTT. Residues: CAWTVGDTQYF.

The chain uses TRBV28 and TRBJ2-1, with D unclear. Germline CDR1 and CDR2: MDHEN and SYDVKM. The V end was cut by 8 bases, the J end by 6 bases, with 20 bases between. The CDR3 consists of 15 residues. The CDR3 sequence is CASLNRVPLGNEQFF. The CDR3 bases are TGTGCCAGCCTGAACCGGGTCCCATTGGGCAATGAGCAGTTCTTC. Looking up the rest from reference TRBV28 and TRBJ2-1 gives the full variable domain: DVKVTQSSRYLVKRTGEKVFLECVQDMDHENMFWYRQDPGLGLRLIYFSYDVKMKEKGDIPEGYSVSREKKERFSLILESASTNQTSMYLCASLNRVPLGNEQFFGPGTRLTVL.